This is a list of T cell receptor beta chains from one sample in a study of CD8+ T cells in alopecia areata. Clones were sequenced by immunoSEQ multiplex PCR, and TCRdb holds only the in-frame ones, with some missing. Of 90,000 to 150,000 clones in the sample, 53% were seen once. The specimen comprised CD4+ T cells sorted from blood, sampled at week 4, from a patient treated with tofacitinib. These TCRs come from a human donor with alopecia areata. Both conserved end residues are part of each CDR3. The D gene is left open where the match is weak. Rows give clone size only sometimes, using once, few, many, or a class for an expanded clone.

size: -; J: TRBJ1-2; D: TRBD1; V: TRBV2; DNA: TGTGCCAGCAGTTACAGGGGACAGGGGACCTATGGCTACACCTTC; CDR3: CASSYRGQGTYGYTF
size: -; J: TRBJ2-3; D: -; V: TRBV29-1; DNA: TGCAGCGTTGTCGTGGTCTACCCTAACACAGATACGCAGTATTTT; CDR3: CSVVVVYPNTDTQYF
size: -; J: TRBJ1-1; D: -; V: TRBV9; DNA: TGTGCCAGCAGCGTAGGAGGGGGGCTGAACACTGAAGCTTTCTTT; CDR3: CASSVGGGLNTEAFF
size: -; J: TRBJ1-5; D: -; V: TRBV9; DNA: TGTGCCAGCAGCAGTGGTCGGTATAGCAATCAGCCCCAGCATTTT; CDR3: CASSSGRYSNQPQHF
size: -; J: TRBJ2-5; D: -; V: TRBV5-4; DNA: TGTGCCAGCAGCTTTTCGGTCAGATCTTACTACCAAGAGACCCAGTACTTC; CDR3: CASSFSVRSYYQETQYF
size: -; J: TRBJ1-2; D: -; V: TRBV6-5; DNA: TGTGCCAGCAGTTACGCGGGCACCGCGCTTGGCTACACCTTC; CDR3: CASSYAGTALGYTF
size: -; J: TRBJ1-1; D: -; V: TRBV5-1; DNA: TGCGCCAGCAGCACTAAAACAGAGTCGAACACTGAAGCTTTCTTT; CDR3: CASSTKTESNTEAFF
size: -; J: TRBJ2-7; D: -; V: TRBV18; DNA: TGTGCCAGCTCACCTCCGGGCTGGAACGAGCAGTACTTC; CDR3: CASSPPGWNEQYF
size: once; J: TRBJ2-1; D: -; V: TRBV9; DNA: TGTGCCAGCAGCGCAACGATATCCCTTACCAATGAGCAGTTCTTC; CDR3: CASSATISLTNEQFF
size: -; J: TRBJ1-1; D: -; V: TRBV30; DNA: TGTGCCTGGAGTACCGACAGGAACACTGAAGCTTTCTTT; CDR3: CAWSTDRNTEAFF
size: -; J: TRBJ2-1; D: -; V: TRBV14; DNA: TGTGCCAGCAGCTTCTACGGGGGCTCCTACAATGAGCAGTTCTTC; CDR3: CASSFYGGSYNEQFF
size: few; J: TRBJ1-1; D: TRBD1; V: TRBV18; DNA: TGTGCCAGCTCACGGGACAGGGGGGACACTGAAGCTTTCTTT; CDR3: CASSRDRGDTEAFF
size: few; J: TRBJ2-6; D: -; V: TRBV11-1; DNA: TGTGCCAGCAGCTTGCAGGGATTTGGGGGCTCCGTGGCCAACGTCCTGACTTTC; CDR3: CASSLQGFGGSVANVLTF
size: -; J: TRBJ2-7; D: -; V: TRBV7-9; DNA: TGTGCCAGCAGCTTGATTGGCGACGAGCAGTACTTC; CDR3: CASSLIGDEQYF
size: few; J: TRBJ1-2; D: TRBD1; V: TRBV7-9; DNA: TGTGCCAGCAGCGGTCCCGGGACAGACATCTATGGCTACACCTTC; CDR3: CASSGPGTDIYGYTF
size: -; J: TRBJ2-7; D: TRBD1; V: TRBV29-1; DNA: TGCAGCGTTGCCGGGACAGGGAGCTCCTACGAGCAGTACTTC; CDR3: CSVAGTGSSYEQYF
size: few; J: TRBJ1-1; D: -; V: TRBV6-5; DNA: TGTGCCAGCAGTTACTCGAGGGAAGAGGTGGCTTTCTTT; CDR3: CASSYSREEVAFF
size: few; J: TRBJ2-3; D: TRBD2; V: TRBV30; DNA: TGTGCCTGGACGCCCCGGACTAGCCCCACAGATACGCAGTATTTT; CDR3: CAWTPRTSPTDTQYF
size: -; J: TRBJ1-2; D: -; V: TRBV6-1; DNA: TGTGCCAGCAGTGAGGCCGGGGGCAGTACGGCTAACTATGGCTACACCTTC; CDR3: CASSEAGGSTANYGYTF
size: -; J: TRBJ2-1; D: -; V: TRBV7-2; DNA: TGTGCCAGCAGCTTCTCTACCTACAATGAGCAGTTCTTC; CDR3: CASSFSTYNEQFF
size: -; J: TRBJ2-1; D: -; V: TRBV7-3; DNA: TGTGCCAGCAGCATTGACAGGAGCTCCTACAATGAGCAGTTCTTC; CDR3: CASSIDRSSYNEQFF
size: -; J: TRBJ2-7; D: -; V: TRBV30; DNA: TGTGCCTGGAGTGTACGGACAGCTCCCCACGAGCAGTACTTC; CDR3: CAWSVRTAPHEQYF
size: -; J: TRBJ1-3; D: -; V: TRBV9; DNA: TGTGCCAGCAGCCCCACCCCGGACGGAAACACCATATATTTT; CDR3: CASSPTPDGNTIYF
size: -; J: TRBJ2-7; D: -; V: TRBV11-2; DNA: TGTGCCAGCAGCTTAGGAAGCAGGACCTACGAGCAGTACTTC; CDR3: CASSLGSRTYEQYF
size: few; J: TRBJ1-6; D: -; V: TRBV5-1; DNA: TGCGCCAGCAGCCTGACGGGGTCGAATTCACCCCTCCACTTT; CDR3: CASSLTGSNSPLHF
size: -; J: TRBJ2-7; D: TRBD1; V: TRBV30; DNA: TGTGCCTGGAGCAAAGACAGGGTCTACGAGCAGTACTTC; CDR3: CAWSKDRVYEQYF
size: -; J: TRBJ2-7; D: TRBD1; V: TRBV5-6; DNA: TGTGCCAGCAGCCCGAGGGGGACAGGGGTATACGCCTACGAGCAGTACTTC; CDR3: CASSPRGTGVYAYEQYF
size: few; J: TRBJ2-5; D: -; V: TRBV5-1; DNA: TGCGCCAGCAGCTCCCAAGAGACCCAGTACTTC; CDR3: CASSSQETQYF
size: -; J: TRBJ2-3; D: TRBD2; V: TRBV4-1; DNA: TGCGCCAGCAGCCAATCAGGGATAGCGGGGAACACAGATACGCAGTATTTT; CDR3: CASSQSGIAGNTDTQYF